The present T cell receptor beta chain was sequenced within a study of vaccination and CD4 T cells after COVID-19 (dated by TCRdb to between 2021 and 2024). Study-wide context: SARS-CoV-2 positivity had been established in the convalescent patients by nasal swab PCR, and mild disease was recorded in roughly 9 of these patients and severe disease in one. The convalescent cohort comprised six males and four females, including two Hispanic individuals, seven Caucasians, two Asians and one multiracial person. Post-vaccine blood samples were collected a median of approximately 77 days after the second vaccine dose, ranging from about 13 to 241 days. The spike-specific CD4+ TCR repertoire was compared before and after mRNA vaccination in ten to eleven COVID-19 convalescent patients and a few infection-naive healthy vaccine recipients. Culture stimuli were overlapping spike peptide pools from SARS-CoV-2 and from the common cold coronaviruses HCoV-NL63, HCoV-OC43 and HCoV-229E. Participants got two doses of the Pfizer-BioNTech BNT162b2 vaccine (n=8) or two doses of the Moderna mRNA-1273 vaccine (n=2). Post-COVID blood samples were collected from convalescent patients a median of roughly 100 days after diagnosis, with a range of roughly 30 to 161 days. In control cultures, a CEFX viral epitope pool was used as positive control, an HIV-1 Nef peptide pool was used as negative control, or no peptide was added. The research as a whole found: Relatively few convalescent patients were included in the study, and early timepoints after natural infection were not analyzed. The median count of SARS-CoV-2-reactive clonotypes went up from 21 after infection to 38 after vaccination, although the change was not significant. Of the vaccine-specific clones found in convalescent patients, nearly all (304 of 307) were mono-reactive for SARS-CoV-2 spike instead of being cross-reactive with common cold coronaviruses. Among the post-vaccine SARS-CoV-2-reactive clones in convalescent patients, a median around 86% showed up only after vaccination, which suggests vaccine-specific priming.

Preparation of the library involved PCR. At the Johns Hopkins FTIC core, DNA from the cultured CD4+ T cells underwent TCR sequencing with the Oncomine TCR Beta short-read assay. The QIAamp micro DNA kit was used to extract genomic DNA from the cultured CD4+ T cells. Oncomine TCR Beta libraries from cultured CD4+ T cells were pooled with unique dual indexes and sequenced on an Illumina iSeq 100. Under the source paper's analysis protocol: Non-productive sequences were removed, and CDR3s not starting with C, not ending with F or W, or shorter than 7 amino acids were discarded. The MANAFEST web application was used to identify antigen-specific clonotypes by comparing peptide-stimulated wells against reference wells and other culture wells. An FDR below 0.05, an odds ratio above 5, and a productive frequency above 0.1% in at least two of three replicate wells were required for clones to be considered positive. Clonotypes that were significantly expanded in both SARS-CoV-2 spike wells and at least one common cold coronavirus spike condition were defined as cross-reactive. CDR3 homology was assessed with Levenshtein distances (stringdist) and unrooted phylogenetic trees (ape) in R version 3.6.1. TCRdb cleaned the public reads at Q25 with fastp, built clones with MiXCR and kept in-frame beta chains. Each entry merges the rows of one CDR3 protein and shows their most common DNA and genes. V and J calls and clone size were set by TCRdb, not the authors. This sample comprises 15,000 to 20,000 distinct CDR3 sequences, roughly 54% of them detected only once. The ten top clones hold more than 8% of the sample.

The sample's treatment or condition label is to be understood as: approximately nine-day PBMC culture with coronavirus spike peptide pools or control peptides (ViraFEST assay). The ViraFEST assay was used in the study, in which antigen-specific T cells were expanded with peptide pools and expanded clonotypes were subsequently identified by TCR sequencing. Positive SARS-CoV-2 PCR tests in the convalescent patients dated from March to December 2020, before Alpha, Beta and Delta variants emerged in the United States. Each well held 2 million to 2.5 million PBMCs cultured with approximately 9.2 ug/ml peptide pools in IMDM containing 5% human AB serum and 10 IU/ml IL-2. Half of the culture medium was replaced with fresh IL-2-containing medium on days 3 and 7. After less than 12 days of culture, CD4+ T cells were isolated by negative selection using the EasySep CD4+ T cell isolation kit. PBMCs were separated from whole blood using Ficoll-Paque Plus gradient centrifugation and then either used fresh or cryopreserved at -140C. Each culture condition was generally run in triplicate wells.

The CDR3 numbers 12 residues from cysteine through phenylalanine. The sequence is cut down to CDR3 DNA, 36 bases in frame from base 1. Reading the germline V gene gives CDR1 MNHEY and CDR2 SVGAGI. The germline ends are 8 bases apart after V is trimmed by 4 bases and J by 4 bases. Turning to this clonotype: This clone's antigen is unknown. Per-base qualities were not stored, and no clone one base away is much larger.

Sequencing was performed on CD4+ T cells from blood, cultured in vitro. The clonotype was recovered from a human donor who had recovered from COVID-19. The sequence joins TRBV6-5 to TRBJ2-7, with the identity of the D gene unclear. CDR3 loop: CASSSQQYEQYF. The DNA reads TGTGCCAGCAGTTCACAGCAATACGAGCAGTACTTC.